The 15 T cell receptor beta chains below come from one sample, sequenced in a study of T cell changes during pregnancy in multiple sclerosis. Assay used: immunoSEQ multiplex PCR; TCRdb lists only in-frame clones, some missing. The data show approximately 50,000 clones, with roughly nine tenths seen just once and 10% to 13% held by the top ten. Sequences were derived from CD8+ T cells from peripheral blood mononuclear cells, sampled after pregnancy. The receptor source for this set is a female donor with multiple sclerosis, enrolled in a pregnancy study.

In DNA, the CDR3 is TGTGCCAGCAGCTTGCGGGGGGCCAATGAGCAGTTCTTC. Residues: CASSLRGANEQFF. This sequence joins TRBV13 and TRBJ2-1; 8 bases agree with TRBD2. Germline V CDR1 and CDR2: PRHDT, FYEKMQ (reference sequence). J was trimmed by 6 bases and V by 3 bases; bases with no gene match: 1. This CDR3 comprises 13 residues. Full variable domain (rest looked up from reference TRBV13 and TRBJ2-1): AAGVIQSPRHLIKEKRETATLKCYPIPRHDTVYWYQQGPGQDPQFLISFYEKMQSDKGSIPDRFSAQQFSDYHSELNMSSLELGDSALYFCASSLRGANEQFFGPGTRLTVL.

The CDR3 region is CASSLSLFDGGYTF. In DNA, the CDR3 is TGTGCCAGCAGTTTATCACTCTTTGATGGTGGCTACACCTTC. V is TRBV27 and J is TRBJ1-2, with D unclear. This CDR3 region has 14 residues. V dropped 0 bases and J dropped 7 bases, with 12 bases sitting between them. Germline CDR1 MNHEY, CDR2 SMNVEV (reference sequence).

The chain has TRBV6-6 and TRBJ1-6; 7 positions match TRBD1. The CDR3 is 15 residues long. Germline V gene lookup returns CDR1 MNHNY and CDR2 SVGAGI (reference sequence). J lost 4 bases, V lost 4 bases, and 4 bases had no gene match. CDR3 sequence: CASSSLGQYNSPLHF. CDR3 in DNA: TGTGCCAGCAGTTCCTTGGGACAGTATAATTCACCCCTCCACTTT.

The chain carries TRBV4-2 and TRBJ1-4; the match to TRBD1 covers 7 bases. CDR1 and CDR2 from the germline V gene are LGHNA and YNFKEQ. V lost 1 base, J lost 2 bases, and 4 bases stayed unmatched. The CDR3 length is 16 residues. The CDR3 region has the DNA TGTGCCAGCAGCCAAGTGGCGGGACAGACTAATGAAAAACTGTTTTTT. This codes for CASSQVAGQTNEKLFF.

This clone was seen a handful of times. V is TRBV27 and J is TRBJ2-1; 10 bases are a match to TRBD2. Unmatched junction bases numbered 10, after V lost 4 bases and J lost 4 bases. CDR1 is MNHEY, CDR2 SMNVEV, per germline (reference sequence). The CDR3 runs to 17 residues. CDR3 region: CASSSFQRGGPYNEQFF. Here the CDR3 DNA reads TGTGCCAGCAGTTCATTCCAGCGGGGGGGGCCATACAATGAGCAGTTCTTC.

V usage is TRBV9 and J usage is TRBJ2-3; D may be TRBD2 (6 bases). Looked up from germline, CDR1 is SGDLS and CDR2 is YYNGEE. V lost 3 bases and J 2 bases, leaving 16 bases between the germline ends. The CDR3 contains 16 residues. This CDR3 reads CASSANHGGPTDTQYF. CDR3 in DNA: TGTGCCAGCAGCGCTAACCACGGGGGACCCACAGATACGCAGTATTTT. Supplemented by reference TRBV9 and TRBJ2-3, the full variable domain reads DSGVTQTPKHLITATGQRVTLRCSPRSGDLSVYWYQQSLDQGLQFLIQYYNGEERAKGNILERFSAQQFPDLHSELNLSSLELGDSALYFCASSANHGGPTDTQYFGPGTRLTVL.

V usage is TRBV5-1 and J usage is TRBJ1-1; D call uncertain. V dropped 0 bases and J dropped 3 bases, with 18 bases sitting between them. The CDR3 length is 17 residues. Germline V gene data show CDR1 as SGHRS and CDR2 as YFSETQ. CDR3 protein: CASSLVGVGSEDTEAFF. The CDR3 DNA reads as TGCGCCAGCAGCTTGGTTGGTGTAGGTTCGGAGGACACTGAAGCTTTCTTT.

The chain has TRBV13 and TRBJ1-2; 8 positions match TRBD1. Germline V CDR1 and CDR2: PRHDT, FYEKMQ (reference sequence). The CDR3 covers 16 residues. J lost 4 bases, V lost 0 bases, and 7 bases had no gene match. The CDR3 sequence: CASSLGTGDGGYGYTF. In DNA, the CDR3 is TGTGCCAGCAGCTTAGGGACAGGGGATGGGGGCTATGGCTACACCTTC.

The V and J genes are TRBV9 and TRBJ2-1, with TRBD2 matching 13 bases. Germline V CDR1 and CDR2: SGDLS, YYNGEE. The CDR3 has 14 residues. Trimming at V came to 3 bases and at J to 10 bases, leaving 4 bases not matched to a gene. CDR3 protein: CASSAGGLAGEQFF. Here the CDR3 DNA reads TGTGCCAGCAGCGCGGGGGGACTAGCGGGGGAGCAGTTCTTC.

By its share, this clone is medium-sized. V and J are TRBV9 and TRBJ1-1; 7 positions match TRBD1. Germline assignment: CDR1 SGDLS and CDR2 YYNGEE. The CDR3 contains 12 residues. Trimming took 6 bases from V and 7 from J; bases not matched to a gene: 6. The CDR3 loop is CASTSRQGEAFF. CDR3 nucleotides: TGTGCCAGCACGTCCCGACAGGGTGAAGCTTTCTTT. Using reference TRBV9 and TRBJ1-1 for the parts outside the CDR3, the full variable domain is DSGVTQTPKHLITATGQRVTLRCSPRSGDLSVYWYQQSLDQGLQFLIQYYNGEERAKGNILERFSAQQFPDLHSELNLSSLELGDSALYFCASTSRQGEAFFGQGTRLTVV.

The CDR3 nucleotides read TGTGCCACCAGCAGACAGGGGATCGGGGATGAGCAGTTCTTC. Protein: CATSRQGIGDEQFF. The chain joins TRBV15 to TRBJ2-1; D may be TRBD1 (6 bases). Germline CDR1 LNHNV, CDR2 YYDKDF (reference sequence). The CDR3 runs 14 residues. Trimming shortened V by 2 bases and J by 8 bases, and 13 bases separated the two germline ends.

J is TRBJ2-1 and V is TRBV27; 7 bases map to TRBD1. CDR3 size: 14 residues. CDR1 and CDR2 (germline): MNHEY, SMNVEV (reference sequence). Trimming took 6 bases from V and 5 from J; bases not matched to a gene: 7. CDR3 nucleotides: TGTGCCAGCAGCTTACTAGGACAGGACAATGAGCAGTTCTTC. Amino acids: CASSLLGQDNEQFF.

The CDR3 sequence: CASSLGDTTHGYTF. The CDR3 DNA follows: TGTGCCAGCAGCCTAGGGGACACAACGCATGGCTACACCTTC. The V and J genes are TRBV7-9 and TRBJ1-2; possible D gene TRBD1, 6 bases. Germline CDR1 SEHNR, CDR2 FQNEAQ (reference sequence). The CDR3 has 14 residues. With 5 bases removed from V and 6 bases from J, the gap between germline ends came to 16 bases.

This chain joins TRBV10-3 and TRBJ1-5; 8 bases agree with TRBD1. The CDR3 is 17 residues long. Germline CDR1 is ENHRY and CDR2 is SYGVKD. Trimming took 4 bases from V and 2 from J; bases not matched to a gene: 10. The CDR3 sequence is CAISGGQESEGNQPQHF. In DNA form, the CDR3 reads TGTGCCATCAGTGGGGGACAGGAAAGTGAAGGCAATCAGCCCCAGCATTTT.

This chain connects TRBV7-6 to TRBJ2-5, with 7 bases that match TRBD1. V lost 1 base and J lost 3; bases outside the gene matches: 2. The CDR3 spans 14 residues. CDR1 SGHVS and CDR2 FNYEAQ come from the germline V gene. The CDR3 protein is CASSLVTGEETQYF. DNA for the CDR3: TGTGCCAGCAGCTTAGTAACAGGGGAAGAGACCCAGTACTTC.